This entry is about one TCR beta chain. The same CDR3 arises from other DNA sequences in this sample as well. The data were taken from a study of memory CD4+ T cells and cytomegalovirus serostatus. Single viable CD3+CD4+CD8-CD45RO+ cells were sorted as the memory CD4+ T cells. Assay used: immunoSEQ multiplex PCR; TCRdb lists only in-frame clones, some missing. This table has about 57,000 clones, 70% to 80% appearing once. CDR3 size: 14 residues. In germline, CDR1 is SQVTM, CDR2 ANQGSEA. Trimming pared 4 bases from V and 0 bases from J, leaving 12 bases between. The chain joins TRBV29-1 to TRBJ1-2; D remains unclear. Sample: memory CD4+ T cells from blood. The TCR comes from an adult in good health and CMV-seronegative. As DNA, the CDR3 is TGCAGCGTTGTAGGGAGCTCTGCTAACTATGGCTACACCTTC. Amino acids: CSVVGSSANYGYTF.